The 30 T cell receptor beta chains below all came from one sample that was sequenced in a study of response to subunit inactivated influenza vaccine. TCRdb re-derived calls from the RT-PCR reads in MiXCR, one entry per CDR3 protein. The sample includes under 550,000 distinct CDR3 sequences, approximately 7.7% seen only once; the top ten take 10% to 15%. The material sequenced was PBMCs from blood, taken about 23 months after vaccination. The receptors were gathered from a man aged 50 to 69 who received an inactivated influenza vaccine.

This clonotype was counted only a few times. The chain couples TRBV5-6 to TRBJ2-5; D is uncertain. This CDR3 contains 12 residues. The ends were cut back, 2 bases at V and 6 bases at J, with 8 bases in the middle. The germline gives CDR1 SGHDT, CDR2 YYEEEE. DNA for the CDR3: TGTGCCAGCAGCTTTAATCAAAAGACCCAGTACTTC. Its protein is CASSFNQKTQYF.

This clonotype was counted a few times. This sequence joins TRBV20-1 and TRBJ1-5; D possibly corresponds to TRBD1 (5 bases). V lost 1 base and J 4 bases, leaving 11 bases between the germline ends. Germline CDR1 reads DFQATT; CDR2 reads SNEGSKA (reference sequence). The CDR3 spans 14 residues. CDR3 sequence (DNA): TGCAGTGCTAGAGTAGGGGTGATTAATCAGCCCCAGCATTTT. It codes for CSARVGVINQPQHF.

Ten or more counts support this clonotype. This chain links TRBV5-5 with TRBJ2-7, with 12 bases identical to TRBD2. The CDR3 is 15 residues long. CDR1 SGHKS and CDR2 YYEKEE come from the germline V gene (reference sequence). V was clipped by 4 bases and J by 2 bases; unmatched bases: 4. CDR3 nucleotides: TGTGCCAGCAGCATCGGACTAGCGGGGACCTACGAGCAGTACTTC. Translated, it gives CASSIGLAGTYEQYF.

There are a few counts of this clonotype. The J gene is TRBJ1-2, the V gene TRBV24-1; tentative D call: TRBD1 (6 bases). Between the trimmed V and J ends, which lost 4 bases and 9 bases, there was a span of 14 bases. The CDR3 consists of 13 residues. The germline gives CDR1 KGHDR, CDR2 SFDVKD. This CDR3 is CATSDARGGSYTF. DNA of the CDR3: TGTGCCACCAGTGACGCTAGAGGGGGTAGCTACACCTTC.

This clonotype has a count of ten or more. The gene calls are TRBV18 and TRBJ2-3; tentative D call: TRBD2 (6 bases). The ends were cut back, 3 bases at V and 6 bases at J, with 13 bases in the middle. The CDR3 has 14 amino acids. The germline V gene encodes CDR1 KGHSH and CDR2 LQKENI. The CDR3 DNA is TGTGCCAGCTCACCGTCGGCTAGCGTGGATACGCAGTATTTT. Its translation: CASSPSASVDTQYF.

In its sample, this clonotype was seen many times. This chain joins TRBV12-3 or TRBV12-4 and TRBJ2-5, with a tentative D call TRBD2 (6 bases). CDR3 size: 14 residues. Deletions cut 3 bases from V and 5 bases from J, with 13 bases between. The CDR3 DNA follows: TGTGCCAGCAGTTTTTGGGGGGTTAGCGAGACCCAGTACTTC. It is translated as CASSFWGVSETQYF.

The chain recombines TRBV6-5 with TRBJ2-2, with D hard to call. Trimming stripped 2 bases from V and 2 bases from J, with 9 bases between. The CDR3 is 15 residues long. Germline-derived CDR1 and CDR2 are MNHEY and SVGAGI. In nucleotides, the CDR3 is TGTGCCAGCAGTTACAGAAATCGAAACACCGGGGAGCTGTTTTTT. This codes for CASSYRNRNTGELFF.

The table lists this clonotype with a few counts. The V call is TRBV7-9, the J call TRBJ2-7; 11 nucleotides line up with TRBD1. Germline CDR1 and CDR2: SEHNR and FQNEAQ (reference sequence). The CDR3 totals 16 residues. V gave up 5 bases and J gave up 4 bases; unmatched junction bases: 10. In DNA, the CDR3 is TGTGCCAGCAGCCCCCGGACAGGGGGCACCAAGTACGAGCAGTACTTC. Translated, it gives CASSPRTGGTKYEQYF.

There are many counts of this clonotype. The chain uses TRBV5-1 and TRBJ2-3; possible D gene TRBD2, 6 bases. This CDR3 is 13 amino acids long. Germline CDR1 reads SGHRS; CDR2 reads YFSETQ. Trimming cost V 0 bases and J 8 bases, with 10 bases left between them. The CDR3 protein is CASSLAVEGTQYF. CDR3 DNA: TGCGCCAGCAGCTTGGCCGTGGAGGGTACGCAGTATTTT.

This chain joins TRBV5-1 and TRBJ1-4, with a possible D match to TRBD1 (6 bases). V was pared by 2 bases and J by 7 bases, with 12 bases between. The length of the CDR3 is 14 residues. Germline V gene lookup returns CDR1 SGHRS and CDR2 YFSETQ. The CDR3 is CASSLGGVSEKLFF. The CDR3, as DNA: TGCGCCAGCAGCTTAGGGGGAGTAAGTGAAAAACTGTTTTTT.

CDR3 region: CATNPLNTEAFF. As DNA, the CDR3 is TGTGCCACGAATCCACTGAACACTGAAGCTTTCTTT. The chain uses TRBV6-5 and TRBJ1-1; D gene ambiguous. Germline CDR1 and CDR2: MNHEY and SVGAGI. The CDR3 has 12 residues. V dropped 10 bases and J dropped 0 bases, with 9 bases sitting between them.

This clonotype came up many times. This chain joins TRBV12-3 or TRBV12-4 and TRBJ2-5, with D possibly matching TRBD2 (6 bases). This CDR3 is built from 13 residues. Between the trimmed V and J ends, which lost 6 bases and 5 bases, there was a span of 13 bases. The CDR3, as DNA: TGTGCCAGCAGCTATCCCAGCGGGGAGACCCAGTACTTC. Translated, it gives CASSYPSGETQYF.

This clonotype has ten or more counts. The rearrangement uses TRBV9 and TRBJ2-2, with D maybe TRBD2 (5 bases). Germline loops: CDR1 SGDLS, CDR2 YYNGEE. V shed 1 base and J shed 7 bases, with 17 bases lying between them. The length of the CDR3 is 16 residues. In nucleotides, the CDR3 is TGTGCCAGCAGCGTATCTAACGGGGTCTCCATCGGGGAGCTGTTTTTT. Translated: CASSVSNGVSIGELFF.

This clonotype was counted many times. The chain employs TRBV20-1 and TRBJ1-1, with D maybe TRBD1 (5 bases). Germline V gene lookup returns CDR1 DFQATT and CDR2 SNEGSKA (reference sequence). The CDR3 consists of 13 residues. Trimming cost V 1 base and J 4 bases, with 10 bases left between them. CDR3 protein: CSARAGGSTEAFF. The CDR3 DNA sequence: TGCAGTGCTAGAGCCGGGGGGTCCACTGAAGCTTTCTTT.

This sequence joins TRBV7-8 and TRBJ2-5, with 7 bases lining up with TRBD1. The CDR3 loop spans 14 amino acids. CDR1 is SGHVS, CDR2 FQNEAQ, per germline. Germline trimming cut 5 bases from V and 7 bases from J; bases unmatched to any gene: 10. The CDR3 nucleotides read TGTGCCAGCAGCGCTACAGGGGCGAGGGGGACCCAGTACTTC. The encoded protein is CASSATGARGTQYF.

This clonotype was observed many times. This rearrangement joins TRBV10-3 to TRBJ1-2, with 8 nucleotides matching TRBD1. The CDR3 is made up of 15 amino acids. Germline CDR1 is ENHRY and CDR2 is SYGVKD. J gave up 2 bases and V 4 bases, and 6 bases lay outside the gene matches. CDR3 sequence (DNA): TGTGCCATCAGTGCGGGGGGACAGGAGAACTATGGCTACACCTTC. It encodes CAISAGGQENYGYTF.

This clonotype was seen more than once but under ten times. The rearrangement joins TRBV7-8 to TRBJ2-1; D is undetermined. V dropped 2 bases and J dropped 5 bases, with 13 bases sitting between them. Germline values: CDR1 SGHVS, CDR2 FQNEAQ. The CDR3 contains 15 residues. This CDR3 reads CASSLFLQSNNEQFF. DNA of the CDR3: TGTGCCAGCAGCTTATTTCTTCAGTCGAACAATGAGCAGTTCTTC.

V is TRBV12-3 or TRBV12-4 and J is TRBJ2-7, with D hard to call. The CDR3 length is 13 residues. The V and J ends lost 2 bases and 6 bases respectively, with 11 bases between them. The CDR3 region has the DNA TGTGCCAGCAGTTTATCTCGTCGTGGCGAGCAGTACTTC. Translation: CASSLSRRGEQYF.

Ten or more counts support this clonotype. The chain carries TRBV7-2 and TRBJ2-7, with D unresolved. The CDR3 runs to 13 residues. Germline assignment: CDR1 SGHTA and CDR2 FQGNSA. Trimming removed 1 base at V and 4 bases at J, with 8 bases between. The CDR3 sequence: CASSLVAQYEQYF. As DNA, the CDR3 is TGTGCCAGCAGCTTAGTGGCCCAATACGAGCAGTACTTC.

Only a few counts were recorded for this clonotype. V is TRBV15 and J is TRBJ2-1, with 14 nucleotides matching TRBD2. Germline V CDR1 and CDR2: LNHNV, YYDKDF (reference sequence). The ends lost 1 base at V and 2 bases at J; junction bases unmatched: 4. The CDR3 consists of 18 residues. CDR3: CATSRGTSGGHAYNEQFF. Written as DNA, the CDR3 is TGTGCCACCAGCAGAGGGACTAGCGGGGGGCACGCCTACAATGAGCAGTTCTTC.

CDR3 amino acids: CASSLGQGEYFEQYF. CDR3 DNA sequence: TGCGCCAGCAGCTTGGGACAAGGGGAATACTTCGAGCAGTACTTC. The chain carries TRBV5-1 and TRBJ2-7, with D possibly matching TRBD1 (5 bases). CDR1 SGHRS and CDR2 YFSETQ come from the germline V gene. V lost 0 bases to trimming and J lost 6 bases, with 16 bases between them. The CDR3 runs 15 residues. Together with reference TRBV5-1 and TRBJ2-7, the CDR3 gives the full variable domain: KAGVTQTPRYLIKTRGQQVTLSCSPISGHRSVSWYQQTPGQGLQFLFEYFSETQRNKGNFPGRFSGRQFSNSRSEMNVSTLELGDSALYLCASSLGQGEYFEQYFGPGTRLTVT.

The chain links TRBV7-2 to TRBJ1-5; D unresolved. This CDR3 contains 15 residues. Deletions cut 3 bases from V and 2 bases from J, with 11 bases between. Looked up from germline, CDR1 is SGHTA and CDR2 is FQGNSA. CDR3 DNA sequence: TGTGCCAGCAGCTTGGTCCCCGGGGGCAATCAGCCCCAGCATTTT. Amino acid sequence: CASSLVPGGNQPQHF. Combining the CDR3 with reference TRBV7-2 and TRBJ1-5 gives the whole variable domain GAGVSQSPSNKVTEKGKDVELRCDPISGHTALYWYRQSLGQGLEFLIYFQGNSAPDKSGLPSDRFSAERTGGSVSTLTIQRTQQEDSAVYLCASSLVPGGNQPQHFGDGTRLSIL.

Many counts were recorded for this clonotype. The chain joins TRBV5-1 to TRBJ2-7; perhaps TRBD1 as D (5 bases). V was pared by 0 bases and J by 0 bases, with 10 bases between. The CDR3 length is 15 residues. Germline V lookup: CDR1 SGHRS, CDR2 YFSETQ. DNA of the CDR3: TGCGCCAGCAGCTTGGCGGACACCTTCTCCTACGAGCAGTACTTC. Translating gives CASSLADTFSYEQYF.

A few counts support this clonotype. The rearrangement links TRBV5-1 to TRBJ1-1; 9 bases are shared with TRBD1. After removal of 2 bases from V and 1 base from J, the junction contained 6 bases not matched to a gene. This CDR3 has 16 residues. CDR1 and CDR2 (germline): SGHRS, YFSETQ. For the CDR3, the DNA is TGCGCCAGCAGCTTATACGACAGGGGGAGGAACACTGAAGCTTTCTTT. Its translation: CASSLYDRGRNTEAFF.

The sample holds a few counts of this clonotype. The gene calls are TRBV4-2 and TRBJ1-6, with D perhaps matching TRBD1 (6 bases). CDR1 LGHNA and CDR2 YNFKEQ come from the germline V gene. V lost 0 bases and J lost 15, with 15 bases in between. This CDR3 contains 14 residues. CDR3 in amino acids: CASSQDQGSSDLHF. CDR3 nucleotide sequence: TGTGCCAGCAGCCAAGATCAGGGGAGTTCGGACCTCCACTTT.

The table lists this clonotype with many counts. J is TRBJ1-5 and V is TRBV12-3 or TRBV12-4; 7 nucleotides align to TRBD1. The CDR3 loop spans 12 amino acids. Trimming at V came to 5 bases and at J to 14 bases, leaving 9 bases not matched to a gene. The CDR3 DNA is TGTGCCAGCAGTCGCACAGGGGCCCGGGAGCATTTT. It encodes CASSRTGAREHF.

The genes are TRBV7-2 and TRBJ2-3; a weak D match, TRBD2 (6 bases). The CDR3 length is 15 residues. Trimming removed 5 bases at V and 4 bases at J, with 16 bases between. Germline V lookup: CDR1 SGHTA, CDR2 FQGNSA. CDR3 in amino acids: CASSGGPLAPDTQYF. The CDR3 DNA is TGTGCCAGCAGCGGCGGTCCCCTAGCGCCAGATACGCAGTATTTT.

This clonotype was recorded many times. The rearrangement links TRBV4-2 to TRBJ1-2, with D unresolved. In germline, CDR1 is LGHNA, CDR2 YNFKEQ. The CDR3 extends over 13 amino acids. V was cut by 4 bases and J by 3 bases, with 9 bases left in between. The CDR3 is CASSRPMDYGYTF. The DNA for the CDR3 is TGTGCCAGCAGCCGTCCTATGGACTATGGCTACACCTTC.

The chain has TRBV15 and TRBJ2-3; 9 bases align to TRBD2. The J segment lost 6 bases and the V segment lost 4 bases, leaving 11 bases of the junction unmatched. CDR3 length: 16 residues. The germline V gene encodes CDR1 LNHNV and CDR2 YYDKDF (reference sequence). Here the CDR3 reads CATSTRKSGGSDTQYF. CDR3 in DNA: TGTGCCACCAGCACCCGAAAAAGCGGGGGGTCGGATACGCAGTATTTT.

Many counts were recorded for this clonotype. V is TRBV12-3 or TRBV12-4 and J is TRBJ2-7, with a possible D match to TRBD1 (6 bases). CDR3 length equals 16 residues. The V and J ends lost 5 bases and 4 bases respectively, with 21 bases between them. The CDR3 here is CASSTSGTQNNYEQYF. The DNA for the CDR3 is TGTGCCAGCAGTACATCCGGGACACAGAACAATTACGAGCAGTACTTC.